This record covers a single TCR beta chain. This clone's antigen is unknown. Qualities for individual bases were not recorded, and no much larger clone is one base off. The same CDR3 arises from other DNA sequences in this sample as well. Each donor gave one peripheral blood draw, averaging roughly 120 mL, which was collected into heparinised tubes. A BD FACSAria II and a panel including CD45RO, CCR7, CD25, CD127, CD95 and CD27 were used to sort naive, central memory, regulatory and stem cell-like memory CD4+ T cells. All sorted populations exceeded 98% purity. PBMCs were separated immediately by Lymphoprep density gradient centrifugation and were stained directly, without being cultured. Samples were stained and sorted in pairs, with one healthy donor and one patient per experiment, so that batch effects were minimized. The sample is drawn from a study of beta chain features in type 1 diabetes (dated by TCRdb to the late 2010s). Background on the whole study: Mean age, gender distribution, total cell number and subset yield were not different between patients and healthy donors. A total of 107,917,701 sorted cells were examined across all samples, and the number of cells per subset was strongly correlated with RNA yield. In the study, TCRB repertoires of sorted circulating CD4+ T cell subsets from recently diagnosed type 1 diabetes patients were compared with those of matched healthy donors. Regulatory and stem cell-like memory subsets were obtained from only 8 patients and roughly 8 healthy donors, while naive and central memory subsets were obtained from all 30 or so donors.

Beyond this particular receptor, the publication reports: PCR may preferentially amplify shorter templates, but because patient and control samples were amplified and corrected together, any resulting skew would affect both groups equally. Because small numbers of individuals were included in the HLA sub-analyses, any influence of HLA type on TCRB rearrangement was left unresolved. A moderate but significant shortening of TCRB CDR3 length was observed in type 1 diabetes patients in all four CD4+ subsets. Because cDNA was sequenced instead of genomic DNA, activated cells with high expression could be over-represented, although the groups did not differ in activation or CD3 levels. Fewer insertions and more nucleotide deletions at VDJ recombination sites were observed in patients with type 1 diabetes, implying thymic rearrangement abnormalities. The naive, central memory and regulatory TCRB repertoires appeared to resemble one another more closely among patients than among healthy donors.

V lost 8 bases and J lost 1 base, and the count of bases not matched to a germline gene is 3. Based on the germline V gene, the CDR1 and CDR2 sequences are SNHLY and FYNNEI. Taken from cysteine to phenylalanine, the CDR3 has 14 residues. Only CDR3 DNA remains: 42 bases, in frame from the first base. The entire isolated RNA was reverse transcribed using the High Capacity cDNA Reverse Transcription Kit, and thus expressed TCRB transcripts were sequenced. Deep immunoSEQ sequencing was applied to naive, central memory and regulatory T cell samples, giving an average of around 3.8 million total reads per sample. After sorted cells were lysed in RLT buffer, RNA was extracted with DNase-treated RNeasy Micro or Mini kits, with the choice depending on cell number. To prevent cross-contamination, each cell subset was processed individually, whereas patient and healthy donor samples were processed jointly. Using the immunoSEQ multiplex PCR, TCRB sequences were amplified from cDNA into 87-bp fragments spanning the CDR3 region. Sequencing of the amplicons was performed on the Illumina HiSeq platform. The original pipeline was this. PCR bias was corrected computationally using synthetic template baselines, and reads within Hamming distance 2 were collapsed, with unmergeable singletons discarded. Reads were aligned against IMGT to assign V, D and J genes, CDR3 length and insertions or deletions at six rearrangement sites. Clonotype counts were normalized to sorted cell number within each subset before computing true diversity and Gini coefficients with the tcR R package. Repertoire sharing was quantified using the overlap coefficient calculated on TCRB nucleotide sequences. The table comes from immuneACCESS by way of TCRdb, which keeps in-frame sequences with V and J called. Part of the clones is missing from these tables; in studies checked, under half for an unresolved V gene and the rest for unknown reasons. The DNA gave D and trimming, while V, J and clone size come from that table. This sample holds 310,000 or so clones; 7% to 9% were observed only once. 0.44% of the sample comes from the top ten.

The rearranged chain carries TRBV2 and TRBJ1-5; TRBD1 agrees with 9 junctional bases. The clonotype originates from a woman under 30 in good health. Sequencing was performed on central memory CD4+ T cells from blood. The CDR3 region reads CASRGTGSNQPQHF. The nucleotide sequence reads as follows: TGTGCCAGCCGGGGGACAGGGAGCAATCAGCCCCAGCATTTT.